The 23 T cell receptor beta chains below come from one sample, sequenced in a study of blood T cell repertoires in COVID-19. Sequenced by immunoSEQ multiplex PCR; TCRdb stores in-frame clones only, minus some. Of about 190,000 clones listed, about nine tenths were seen once; the top ten hold about 4%. Specimen: peripheral blood. All receptors come from a woman between 25 and 40 years old with acute or convalescent COVID-19.

This chain connects TRBV5-1 to TRBJ1-2; D gene uncertain. The CDR3 consists of 14 residues. Germline V gives CDR1 SGHRS, CDR2 YFSETQ. Between the trimmed V and J ends, which lost 0 bases and 0 bases, there was a span of 6 bases. The CDR3 region has the DNA TGCGCCAGCAGCTTGGGAACATCTAACTATGGCTACACCTTC. This gives the protein CASSLGTSNYGYTF.

The V and J genes are TRBV18 and TRBJ2-1; tentative D call: TRBD1 (6 bases). The CDR3 has 13 amino acids. The germline gives CDR1 KGHSH, CDR2 LQKENI. Trimming took off 3 bases at V and 12 bases at J, with 15 bases between the two ends. The CDR3 nucleotides are TGTGCCAGCTCACCCCTCGACAGAGGGGGGCAGTTCTTC. It yields the protein CASSPLDRGGQFF.

CDR3 loop: CASSQPRGGEQFF. In nucleotides, the CDR3 is TGTGCCAGCAGCCAACCACGGGGGGGCGAGCAGTTCTTC. The rearrangement links TRBV11-3 to TRBJ2-1, with 8 nucleotides matching TRBD2. After removal of 5 bases from V and 10 bases from J, the junction contained 7 bases not matched to a gene. Germline V gene sequence: CDR1 SGHNT, CDR2 YENEEA. The CDR3 has 13 residues.

The V and J genes are TRBV6-5 and TRBJ2-5, with D maybe TRBD2 (6 bases). Germline CDR1 and CDR2: MNHEY and SVGAGI. This CDR3 has 15 residues. V lost 2 bases, J lost 5 bases, and 15 bases lay in between. CDR3 coding DNA: TGTGCCAGCAGTTACCGTGGCGGGAACGGTGAGACCCAGTACTTC. As protein: CASSYRGGNGETQYF.

The chain uses TRBV6-5 and TRBJ2-7, with TRBD2 as a possible D gene (6 bases). Trimming cost V 5 bases and J 3 bases, with 11 bases left between them. The CDR3 loop spans 13 amino acids. Looked up from germline, CDR1 is MNHEY and CDR2 is SVGAGI. CDR3 bases: TGTGCCAGCAGTCCCCCGGGACTCTACGAGCAGTACTTC. Translated: CASSPPGLYEQYF.

The J gene is TRBJ1-3, the V gene TRBV4-2; D call uncertain. Germline-derived CDR1 and CDR2 are LGHNA and YNFKEQ. The germline V and J ends were trimmed by 5 bases and 0 bases, with 11 bases remaining between them. This CDR3 is built from 15 residues. In DNA, the CDR3 is TGTGCCAGCAGCGTACAGCTACTCTCTGGAAACACCATATATTTT. Protein: CASSVQLLSGNTIYF.

This rearrangement joins TRBV28 to TRBJ2-3; a possible D gene is TRBD2 (6 bases). The CDR3 runs 16 residues. The V end was cut by 10 bases, the J end by 0 bases, with 20 bases between. The germline V gene has CDR1 MDHEN and CDR2 SYDVKM. The CDR3 DNA reads as TGTGCCACCGCCCCCGACCGAGCGGGTAGCACAGATACGCAGTATTTT. This codes for CATAPDRAGSTDTQYF.

The gene calls are TRBV6-1 and TRBJ2-3; TRBD2 aligns across 9 bases. This CDR3 is built from 17 residues. Germline values: CDR1 MNHNS, CDR2 SASEGT. J was trimmed by 2 bases and V by 0 bases; bases with no gene match: 6. CDR3 nucleotides: TGTGCCAGCAGTGAAGCGGGTAGCGGGAGTGACACAGATACGCAGTATTTT. This translates into CASSEAGSGSDTDTQYF.

The table lists this clone with a few counts. The chain combines TRBV30 with TRBJ2-1, with TRBD2 identical over 12 bases. Germline V CDR1 and CDR2: GTSNPN, SVGIG (reference sequence). CDR3 length: 15 amino acids. V shed 0 bases, J shed 8 bases, and the junction held 5 bases outside the gene matches. The CDR3 region has the DNA TGTGCCTGGAGTGTTATGGGGACTAGCGGGTATGAGCAGTTCTTC. The encoded protein is CAWSVMGTSGYEQFF.

J is TRBJ2-3 and V is TRBV6-5; no firm D call. This CDR3 is 13 amino acids long. Trimming took off 6 bases at V and 4 bases at J, with 11 bases between the two ends. Per the germline V gene, CDR1 is MNHEY and CDR2 is SVGAGI. CDR3 in DNA: TGTGCCAGCAGCGTCAAGGCGGCAGATACGCAGTATTTT. Translated, it gives CASSVKAADTQYF.

The genes are TRBV29-1 and TRBJ2-1; a weak D match, TRBD2 (6 bases). CDR1 and CDR2 from the germline V gene are SQVTM and ANQGSEA. The CDR3 sequence is 16 residues long. Trimming took off 4 bases at V and 2 bases at J, with 18 bases between the two ends. CDR3: CSVVLGEASTYNEQFF. The CDR3 DNA sequence: TGCAGCGTTGTTTTGGGGGAGGCCAGCACCTACAATGAGCAGTTCTTC.

The J gene is TRBJ1-1, the V gene TRBV12-3 or TRBV12-4, with D maybe TRBD1 (6 bases). The ends were cut back, 6 bases at V and 6 bases at J, with 14 bases in the middle. The CDR3 totals 13 residues. The CDR3 sequence: CASRPGTIPEAFF. The CDR3 region has the DNA TGTGCCAGCAGGCCCGGGACAATCCCTGAAGCTTTCTTT.

The rearrangement uses TRBV24-1 and TRBJ2-2; 14 bases are a match to TRBD2. CDR3 size: 17 residues. J was trimmed by 0 bases and V by 10 bases; bases with no gene match: 6. Germline V CDR1 and CDR2: KGHDR, SFDVKD. The CDR3 loop is CATGLAGVGPNTGELFF. CDR3 bases: TGTGCCACGGGACTAGCGGGAGTAGGGCCGAACACCGGGGAGCTGTTTTTT.

This chain uses TRBV2 with TRBJ2-1, with D possibly matching TRBD2 (5 bases). Germline V gene sequence: CDR1 SNHLY, CDR2 FYNNEI. V was cut by 2 bases and J by 4 bases, with 12 bases left in between. The CDR3 consists of 15 residues. CDR3 sequence reads: CASSERRASYNEQFF. CDR3 in DNA: TGTGCCAGCAGTGAACGGCGGGCCTCGTACAATGAGCAGTTCTTC.

This chain links TRBV28 with TRBJ2-1; 9 nucleotides line up with TRBD1. J was trimmed by 10 bases and V by 5 bases; bases with no gene match: 12. The CDR3 sequence is 15 residues long. Germline V lookup: CDR1 MDHEN, CDR2 SYDVKM. The CDR3 is CASSLPGGQGGEQFF. CDR3 DNA: TGTGCCAGCAGTCTTCCGGGGGGACAGGGTGGGGAGCAGTTCTTC.

The chain employs TRBV25-1 and TRBJ2-1; D may be TRBD2 (5 bases). CDR3 length: 11 residues. Germline CDR1 and CDR2: MGHDK and SYGVNS. V shed 8 bases and J shed 8 bases, with 10 bases lying between them. CDR3: CASRMEDEQFF. The CDR3 DNA reads as TGTGCCAGCCGCATGGAGGATGAGCAGTTCTTC.

This chain links TRBV9 with TRBJ1-2; no firm D call. In germline, CDR1 is SGDLS, CDR2 YYNGEE. The CDR3 runs 14 residues. Trimming stripped 0 bases from V and 3 bases from J, with 9 bases between. DNA for the CDR3: TGTGCCAGCAGCGTAGGTAGCAGCCACTATGGCTACACCTTC. Amino acids: CASSVGSSHYGYTF.

V and J are TRBV4-1 and TRBJ1-2; 7 bases are shared with TRBD1. Trimming removed 3 bases from V and 8 bases from J; junction bases left unmatched: 9. The CDR3 contains 14 residues. Germline V gene data show CDR1 as MGHRA and CDR2 as YSYEKL. CDR3 in amino acids: CASSHNDRDQGYTF. The CDR3 region has the DNA TGCGCCAGCAGCCACAACGACAGGGATCAAGGCTACACCTTC.

This clone was detected only once. The V and J genes are TRBV9 and TRBJ2-2; no reliable D call. Germline V gene data show CDR1 as SGDLS and CDR2 as YYNGEE. Between the trimmed V and J ends, which lost 4 bases and 5 bases, there was a span of 9 bases. This CDR3 contains 13 residues. CDR3 DNA sequence: TGTGCCAGCAGCCCACAGCCGACCGGGGAGCTGTTTTTT. It codes for CASSPQPTGELFF.

The CDR3 DNA sequence: TGTGCCAGCAGTGATCTGACTAGTTCGGGCGAGCAGTTCTTC. Its translation: CASSDLTSSGEQFF. V is TRBV2 and J is TRBJ2-1, with D perhaps matching TRBD2 (6 bases). Trimming cost V 3 bases and J 10 bases, with 16 bases left between them. Germline CDR1 reads SNHLY; CDR2 reads FYNNEI. The CDR3 contains 14 residues.

The chain is built from TRBV12-3 or TRBV12-4 and TRBJ2-7; 7 bases match TRBD2. The CDR3 loop spans 13 amino acids. V trimming: 7 bases; J trimming: 6 bases; junction bases outside the gene matches: 9. The CDR3 DNA sequence: TGTGCCAGCATTGATGAGCGGGAAGGCGAGCAGTACTTC. Protein product: CASIDEREGEQYF.

V gene TRBV21-1 combines with J gene TRBJ2-2; the table gives TRBD2 as D, unverified against the DNA. TRBV21-1 is listed as a pseudogene. The CDR3 is 16 amino acids. The CDR3 DNA reads as TGTGCCAGCAGCAAAGAAGGGACTAGCCCAACCGGGGAGCTGTTTTTT. Its translation: CASSKEGTSPTGELFF.

Regarding this clone: The junction does not match germline at one end; this may be a read error. The chain recombines TRBV27 with TRBJ2-1; 9 bases are shared with TRBD1. Germline-derived CDR1 and CDR2 are MNHEY and SMNVEV (reference sequence). The CDR3 extends over 12 amino acids. CDR3 sequence: CASTHHRDRAVF. CDR3 bases: TGTGCCAGCACCCATCACCGGGACAGGGCCGTCTTC.